What follows are 17 T cell receptor beta chains derived from one specimen sequenced in a study of Graves' ophthalmopathy and Graves' hyperthyroidism (dated by TCRdb to about 2018). The data were produced on an Illumina HiSeq 2000. For repertoire sequencing, TCR beta CDR3 regions were amplified from RNA transcripts. A first-round RT-PCR used HTBI primers with the Qiagen OneStep RT-PCR kit, followed by a second-round multiplex PCR, size selection and purification. TCRdb reanalyzed the raw reads on its own, using fastp at Q25 for trimming and MiXCR for clone calling, and kept in-frame beta chains. Rows with one shared CDR3 protein collapse into an entry with the most common genes and DNA. This sample holds around 660,000 distinct CDR3 sequences; about 41% were observed only once. More than 2.5% of the sample belongs to the ten largest clones. Sequenced: peripheral blood. Source of these receptors: an adult man with Graves' ophthalmopathy.

The chain is built from TRBV7-9 and TRBJ2-2; D might be TRBD1 (5 bases). Deletions cut 3 bases from V and 3 bases from J, with 14 bases between. The germline CDR1 and CDR2 sequences are SEHNR and FQNEAQ (reference sequence). CDR3 size: 16 residues. The CDR3 DNA reads TGTGCCAGCAGCTTGGCCTGGGGCAGTTACACCGGGGAGCTGTTTTTT. Its translation: CASSLAWGSYTGELFF.

The chain has TRBV2 and TRBJ2-7; D might be TRBD2 (6 bases). V shed 9 bases and J shed 0 bases, with 12 bases lying between them. From germline, CDR1 is SNHLY and CDR2 FYNNEI. This CDR3 has 13 amino acids. The CDR3 DNA is TGTGCCAGTACACCGGGGGACTCCTACGAGCAGTACTTC. Its protein product is CASTPGDSYEQYF.

The chain has TRBV9 and TRBJ1-1; tentatively, D is TRBD1 (6 bases). Trimming took 0 bases from V and 9 from J, leaving 12 bases between them. CDR3 length: 13 residues. Germline-derived CDR1 and CDR2 are SGDLS and YYNGEE. CDR3 nucleotides: TGTGCCAGCAGCGTAGAGGGGGGAGACCAAGCTTTCTTT. Amino acids: CASSVEGGDQAFF.

The J gene is TRBJ2-2, the V gene TRBV20-1; D perhaps matches TRBD2 (5 bases). The CDR3 is 12 residues long. Looked up from germline, CDR1 is DFQATT and CDR2 is SNEGSKA (reference sequence). The ends were cut back, 3 bases at V and 7 bases at J, with 9 bases in the middle. The CDR3 region is CSARETSGELFF. CDR3 DNA sequence: TGCAGTGCTAGGGAAACTAGCGGGGAGCTGTTTTTT.

The chain joins TRBV29-1 to TRBJ2-2; 7 bases are a match to TRBD1. Germline CDR1 and CDR2: SQVTM and ANQGSEA. This CDR3 is 11 amino acids long. V trimming: 6 bases; J trimming: 6 bases; junction bases outside the gene matches: 1. The CDR3 DNA reads TGCAGCGTCGGACAGGCCGGGGAGCTGTTTTTT. This translates into CSVGQAGELFF.

In this sample, this clonotype turned up a few times. The V and J genes are TRBV14 and TRBJ2-7; D is unclear. The V gene lost 2 bases and the J gene lost 6 bases, with 8 bases spanning the gap. The germline CDR1 and CDR2 sequences are SGHDN and FVKESK. The CDR3 runs to 12 residues. Here the CDR3 reads CASSQSFREQYF. For the CDR3, the DNA is TGTGCCAGCAGCCAAAGTTTCCGCGAGCAGTACTTC.

The rearrangement links TRBV9 to TRBJ2-7; 7 bases align to TRBD1. The CDR3 has 14 residues. Trimming at V came to 7 bases and at J to 2 bases, leaving 9 bases not matched to a gene. Germline assignment: CDR1 SGDLS and CDR2 YYNGEE. CDR3 DNA: TGTGCCAGCTCACATTGGGACAGTCCCTACGAGCAGTACTTC. It encodes CASSHWDSPYEQYF.

The chain has TRBV7-9 and TRBJ1-2, with 9 bases fitting TRBD1. V shed 5 bases and J 5 bases; nucleotides not matched to a gene: 9. The germline CDR1 and CDR2 sequences are SEHNR and FQNEAQ (reference sequence). The CDR3 spans 15 residues. The CDR3 region has the DNA TGTGCCAGCAGCAAATCAAGGGGGACAGGGTATGGCTACACCTTC. Encoded protein: CASSKSRGTGYGYTF.

The chain has TRBV11-2 and TRBJ2-5; no clear D. The CDR3 length is 14 residues. The germline CDR1 and CDR2 sequences are SGHAT and FQNNGV. Trimming shortened V by 1 base and J by 2 bases, and 8 bases separated the two germline ends. Here the CDR3 DNA reads TGTGCCAGCAGCTTAGTGCCCTTTCAAGAGACCCAGTACTTC. Protein sequence: CASSLVPFQETQYF.

In this sample, this clonotype turned up many times. This chain connects TRBV6-5 to TRBJ2-5; D not certain. Germline CDR1 MNHEY, CDR2 SVGAGI. The ends were cut back, 6 bases at V and 0 bases at J, with 8 bases in the middle. The CDR3 sequence is 13 residues long. CDR3 residues: CASRQTHQETQYF. The CDR3 region has the DNA TGTGCCAGCAGACAGACACACCAAGAGACCCAGTACTTC.

This clonotype was found many times. The V gene is TRBV15, the J gene TRBJ2-5; D is undetermined. Germline assignment: CDR1 LNHNV and CDR2 YYDKDF (reference sequence). CDR3 length: 14 amino acids. The V and J ends lost 0 bases and 1 base respectively, with 6 bases between them. CDR3 loop: CATSRDSGQETQYF. In nucleotides, the CDR3 is TGTGCCACCAGCAGAGATTCCGGCCAAGAGACCCAGTACTTC.

The sample holds many counts of this clonotype. The rearrangement joins TRBV6-6 to TRBJ1-2; 8 bases are shared with TRBD1. The germline V gene encodes CDR1 MNHNY and CDR2 SVGAGI (reference sequence). Trimming at V came to 5 bases and at J to 1 base, leaving 6 bases not matched to a gene. This CDR3 is built from 15 residues. The CDR3 sequence: CASSTGQGFNYGYTF. Here the CDR3 DNA reads TGTGCCAGCAGTACTGGACAGGGTTTTAACTATGGCTACACCTTC.

Only a few counts were recorded for this clonotype. The rearrangement uses TRBV9 and TRBJ1-1; possibly TRBD1 for D (5 bases). The CDR3 runs to 13 residues. Germline V gene data show CDR1 as SGDLS and CDR2 as YYNGEE. Trimming stripped 7 bases from V and 6 bases from J, with 16 bases between. CDR3 DNA: TGTGCCAGCTCACCAGGGACGAGTCCTGAAGCTTTCTTT. It translates to CASSPGTSPEAFF.

The chain is built from TRBV9 and TRBJ2-5; TRBD1 aligns across 8 bases. The CDR3 loop spans 15 amino acids. V dropped 4 bases and J dropped 5; count of bases not matched to a gene: 10. Germline V gene data show CDR1 as SGDLS and CDR2 as YYNGEE. This CDR3 reads CASSQRSGGWETQYF. CDR3 in DNA: TGTGCCAGCAGCCAACGTTCAGGGGGCTGGGAGACCCAGTACTTC.

This clonotype was counted at least ten times. The genes are TRBV5-8 and TRBJ1-1; unclear D gene. Trimming removed 4 bases at V and 3 bases at J, with 16 bases between. In germline, CDR1 is SGHTS, CDR2 YDEGEE. The CDR3 is 15 amino acids. In DNA, the CDR3 is TGTGCCAGCAGCGAAACCGGGCATCTGGACACTGAAGCTTTCTTT. Residues: CASSETGHLDTEAFF.

Only a few counts were recorded for this clonotype. This rearrangement joins TRBV11-1 to TRBJ2-3; D may be TRBD1 or TRBD2 (6 bases each). The CDR3 length is 20 residues. Trimming left V 2 bases short and J 3 bases short, with 27 bases between. Germline loops: CDR1 SGHAT, CDR2 FQDESV (reference sequence). CDR3: CASSLHPRGGSGSGTDTQYF. The CDR3 coding sequence is TGTGCCAGCAGCTTACATCCCCGTGGGGGCTCCGGGAGCGGAACAGATACGCAGTATTTT.

Only a few counts were recorded for this clonotype. The chain uses TRBV2 and TRBJ2-1, with a possible D match to TRBD2 (6 bases). V lost 1 base to trimming and J lost 10 bases, with 8 bases between them. CDR1 is SNHLY, CDR2 FYNNEI, per germline. The CDR3 is 12 amino acids. Written as DNA, the CDR3 is TGTGCCAGCAGTGAAGTGGAGGGGGAGCAGTTCTTC. It is translated as CASSEVEGEQFF.